Listed here is a single T cell receptor (beta chain). The CDR3 consists of 15 residues. These data belong to a study of blood T cell repertoires in COVID-19. Study in general: Sites in the United States, Italy and Spain provided acute and convalescent COVID-19 samples. PBMCs, B-cell-depleted T cells, or T cells were the source of the cDNA or gDNA that made up the material.

In the original analysis: Amplification of reference gene primers was used by the study to estimate nucleated cell counts. The table came from immunoSEQ multiplex PCR; TCRdb's copy has only in-frame clones and leaves some out. Clonal size and the V and J genes are those of that table, whereas D and trimming came from the DNA. Seen here are about 70,000 clones, more than 70% observed once, and the top ten hold just over 5%. Material: peripheral blood. The chain links TRBV21-1 to TRBJ2-7; the table's TRBD1 call for D was not verified on the DNA. TRBV21-1 corresponds to a pseudogene. The sequence derives from a man older than 75 with acute or convalescent COVID-19. The CDR3 loop reads CASSKYQVSSYEQYF. CDR3 nucleotides: TGTGCCAGCAGCAAATACCAGGTCAGCTCCTACGAGCAGTACTTC.